This T cell receptor (beta chain) was profiled in a study of blood T cell repertoires in COVID-19. For the study at large: Specimens from acute and convalescent COVID-19 originated in the United States, Italy and Spain. The cDNA or gDNA used as material had been derived from T cells, B-cell-depleted T cells, or PBMCs.

In the source study's methods: Reference gene primer amplification yielded estimated nucleated cell counts. Assay: immunoSEQ multiplex PCR; the TCRdb copy retains only in-frame clones and omits some. That table supplies the V and J calls and clone size; D and trimming were determined from the DNA. The sample includes 30,000 to 40,000 clones, around nine tenths of them seen just once. The CDR3 has 14 residues. Germline V gives CDR1 MNHNY, CDR2 SVGAGI (reference sequence). The ends were cut back, 4 bases at V and 1 base at J, with 11 bases in the middle. This sequence originates from a human donor with active COVID-19. The donor label of this sample is uncertain. The material sequenced was peripheral blood. The chain carries TRBV6-6 and TRBJ2-7; no clear D. The CDR3, as DNA: TGTGCCAGCAGTTCCGCAGGTAGTTCCTACGAGCAGTACTTC. Its translation is CASSSAGSSYEQYF.